Presented here are 19 T cell receptor beta chains from one specimen sequenced in a study of control samples from healthy donors and cancer patients. Produced via immunoSEQ multiplex PCR; TCRdb's table is partial and in-frame only. Of approximately 97,000 clones detected, 70% to 90% appear once; the ten largest clones hold over 12%. Sequencing used blood. These receptor sequences come from a man aged 25 to 40 in good health.

The rearrangement links TRBV19 to TRBJ1-1; a possible D gene is TRBD1 (5 bases). There are 14 residues in the CDR3. The V end was cut by 5 bases, the J end by 0 bases, with 10 bases between. The germline gives CDR1 LNHDA, CDR2 SQIVND (reference sequence). The CDR3 sequence: CASSWGTMNTEAFF. CDR3 DNA: TGTGCCAGTAGTTGGGGGACCATGAACACTGAAGCTTTCTTT.

In DNA, the CDR3 is TGTGCCACCAGCAGAGAAGTCTTACCGTCTAATACGCAGTATTTT. It yields the protein CATSREVLPSNTQYF. The chain joins TRBV15 to TRBJ2-3; D ambiguous. The CDR3 contains 15 residues. Germline assignment: CDR1 LNHNV and CDR2 YYDKDF (reference sequence). V gave up 0 bases and J gave up 7 bases, with 14 bases separating them.

The chain is built from TRBV20-1 and TRBJ2-4; 8 bases agree with TRBD2. This CDR3 region has 16 residues. The V segment lost 3 bases and the J segment 1 base; nucleotides outside the gene matches: 8. CDR1 is DFQATT and CDR2 is SNEGSKA in the germline V gene (reference sequence). CDR3 bases: TGCAGTGCTAGTGATATGGCGGGAGGTGCCAAAAACATTCAGTACTTC. Its protein product is CSASDMAGGAKNIQYF.

This clone was found once. The chain recombines TRBV3-1 (or the pseudogene TRBV3-2) with TRBJ2-7; D gene ambiguous. Trimming left V 1 base short and J 3 bases short, with 4 bases between. The CDR3 sequence is 12 residues long. Per the germline V gene, CDR1 is LGHDT and CDR2 is YNNKEL (reference sequence). The CDR3 region has the DNA TGTGCCAGCAGCCAAGTAATCTACGAGCAGTACTTC. Its protein product is CASSQVIYEQYF.

The chain couples TRBV24-1 to TRBJ1-3; D ambiguous. Looked up from germline, CDR1 is KGHDR and CDR2 is SFDVKD. The length of the CDR3 is 12 residues. V lost 12 bases to trimming and J lost 4 bases, with 12 bases between them. CDR3 in DNA: TGTGCCGCCGGCGGGTCGGGAAACACCATATATTTT. Its translation: CAAGGSGNTIYF.

The CDR3 here is CASNKPGVGYTF. The DNA for the CDR3 is TGTGCCAGCAATAAACCGGGAGTTGGCTACACCTTC. This chain connects TRBV12-3 or TRBV12-4 to TRBJ1-2; D unresolved. The CDR3 length is 12 residues. The ends were cut back, 7 bases at V and 7 bases at J, with 13 bases in the middle.

This chain links TRBV14 with TRBJ2-7; a weak D match, TRBD2 (6 bases). Germline CDR1 is SGHDN and CDR2 is FVKESK. The CDR3 has 16 amino acids. Between the trimmed V and J ends, which lost 4 bases and 3 bases, there was a span of 19 bases. The CDR3: CASSPRSGGVSYEQYF. CDR3 nucleotides: TGTGCCAGCAGCCCAAGGTCTGGCGGGGTCAGCTACGAGCAGTACTTC.

J is TRBJ1-2 and V is TRBV5-6; D possibly corresponds to TRBD1 (6 bases). Germline V lookup: CDR1 SGHDT, CDR2 YYEEEE. Trimming stripped 6 bases from V and 4 bases from J, with 13 bases between. The CDR3 consists of 13 residues. This chain's CDR3 is CASTPGGLYGYTF. Here the CDR3 DNA reads TGTGCCAGCACCCCCGGGGGGCTCTATGGCTACACCTTC. The full variable domain, in which reference TRBV5-6 and TRBJ1-2 provide the parts outside the CDR3, is DAGVTQSPTHLIKTRGQQVTLRCSPKSGHDTVSWYQQALGQGPQFIFQYYEEEERQRGNFPDRFSGHQFPNYSSELNVNALLLGDSALYLCASTPGGLYGYTFGSGTRLTVV.

The chain carries TRBV27 and TRBJ1-5; D remains ambiguous. From germline, CDR1 is MNHEY and CDR2 SMNVEV (reference sequence). This CDR3 has 17 amino acids. V lost 6 bases, J lost 3 bases, and 21 bases lay in between. The CDR3 protein is CASRSLTLSEVNQPQHF. CDR3 sequence (DNA): TGTGCCAGCAGGTCGTTGACGCTGAGTGAGGTCAATCAGCCCCAGCATTTT.

The rearrangement uses TRBV19 and TRBJ2-7, with 7 bases fitting TRBD1. This CDR3 has 14 amino acids. V was pared by 6 bases and J by 2 bases, with 7 bases of the junction left unmatched. The germline V gene encodes CDR1 LNHDA and CDR2 SQIVND (reference sequence). CDR3 sequence: CASRSDRTTYEQYF. The CDR3 DNA is TGTGCCAGTAGATCGGACAGGACGACCTACGAGCAGTACTTC. The full variable domain, rest sourced from reference TRBV19 and TRBJ2-7, is DGGITQSPKYLFRKEGQNVTLSCEQNLNHDAMYWYRQDPGQGLRLIYYSQIVNDFQKGDIAEGYSVSREKKESFPLTVTSAQKNPTAFYLCASRSDRTTYEQYFGPGTRLTVT.

The chain recombines TRBV29-1 with TRBJ1-5, with D unclear. The V end was cut by 4 bases, the J end by 4 bases, with 11 bases between. The CDR3 contains 13 residues. In germline, CDR1 is SQVTM, CDR2 ANQGSEA. CDR3 coding DNA: TGCAGCGTTGCAGGTTTCGAAAATCAGCCCCAGCATTTT. It specifies CSVAGFENQPQHF.

This clone is a singleton in its sample. This chain joins TRBV6-5 and TRBJ2-7, with D tentatively TRBD2 (5 bases). Germline V lookup: CDR1 MNHEY, CDR2 SVGAGI. This CDR3 has 13 residues. V was pared by 6 bases and J by 4 bases, with 13 bases between. CDR3 DNA: TGTGCCAGCAGACTTGAGGGAATGTACGAGCAGTACTTC. Translating it yields CASRLEGMYEQYF.

V gene TRBV3-1 (or the pseudogene TRBV3-2) combines with J gene TRBJ2-6; D may be TRBD2 (6 bases). From germline, CDR1 is LGHDT and CDR2 YNNKEL (reference sequence). The CDR3 is 16 amino acids. Trimming took 1 base from V and 2 from J, leaving 9 bases between them. CDR3 sequence reads: CASSQVGGTGANVLTF. For the CDR3, the DNA is TGTGCCAGCAGCCAAGTCGGGGGTACTGGGGCCAACGTCCTGACTTTC.

The V and J genes are TRBV5-6 and TRBJ1-6, with 10 bases matching TRBD1. The germline V gene encodes CDR1 SGHDT and CDR2 YYEEEE. V gave up 0 bases and J gave up 5 bases; unmatched junction bases: 2. The CDR3 covers 16 residues. The CDR3 here is CASSLEDRGDNSPLHF. CDR3 DNA sequence: TGTGCCAGCAGCTTGGAGGACAGGGGGGATAATTCACCCCTCCACTTT.

The V and J genes are TRBV11-2 and TRBJ2-6; weak D call: TRBD1 (5 bases). The CDR3 loop spans 17 amino acids. Trimming took 1 base from V and 0 from J, leaving 10 bases between them. CDR1 and CDR2 from the germline V gene are SGHAT and FQNNGV. This CDR3 is CASSLGPRVSGANVLTF. The CDR3, as DNA: TGTGCCAGCAGCTTAGGCCCCAGGGTCTCTGGGGCCAACGTCCTGACTTTC. Filled out from reference TRBV11-2 and TRBJ2-6, the complete variable domain reads EAGVAQSPRYKIIEKRQSVAFWCNPISGHATLYWYQQILGQGPKLLIQFQNNGVVDDSQLPKDRFSAERLKGVDSTLKIQPAKLEDSAVYLCASSLGPRVSGANVLTFGAGSRLTVL.

Here the CDR3 reads CASSQDLDRAVYGYTF. The CDR3 DNA reads TGCGCCAGCAGCCAAGATTTAGACAGGGCGGTCTATGGCTACACCTTC. The chain has TRBV4-3 and TRBJ1-2, with TRBD1 matching over 7 bases. The V gene's germline CDR1 is LGHNA and CDR2 YSLEER. CDR3 size: 16 residues. The trim removed 0 bases at V and 4 bases at J, leaving 8 bases unmatched.

This chain links TRBV11-3 with TRBJ2-1, with a possible D match to TRBD2 (5 bases). Trimming shortened V by 1 base and J by 14 bases, and 18 bases separated the two germline ends. CDR1 is SGHNT and CDR2 is YENEEA in the germline V gene. There are 14 residues in the CDR3. CDR3 sequence: CASSLAQSLGREFF. In DNA, the CDR3 is TGTGCCAGCAGCTTAGCCCAGAGTTTAGGGCGGGAGTTCTTC.

This clone was seen once. The CDR3 reads CAWSGGAESSGNTIYF. CDR3 coding DNA: TGTGCCTGGAGTGGGGGGGCCGAGAGCTCTGGAAACACCATATATTTT. The chain couples TRBV30 to TRBJ1-3; TRBD1 might be the D (6 bases). Germline CDR1 GTSNPN, CDR2 SVGIG (reference sequence). The CDR3 is made up of 16 amino acids. The V end was cut by 1 base, the J end by 0 bases, with 13 bases between.

The V and J genes are TRBV18 and TRBJ2-7; D call uncertain. The germline CDR1 and CDR2 sequences are KGHSH and LQKENI. The CDR3 is 12 residues long. The V gene lost 1 base and the J gene lost 3 bases, with 4 bases spanning the gap. This chain's CDR3 is CASSPLDYEQYF. CDR3 in DNA: TGTGCCAGCTCACCACTAGACTACGAGCAGTACTTC.